What follows are 20 T cell receptor beta chains derived from one specimen sequenced in a study of cytomegalovirus exposure and HLA in healthy donors. Profiling relied on immunoSEQ multiplex PCR, and the TCRdb table lists in-frame clones only, not all of them. This repertoire shows roughly 130,000 clones, approximately 91% found once; its top ten account for about 1.4%. Sequenced: PBMCs. All receptors come from a man aged 30 to 45 in good health and CMV-seronegative.

This chain links TRBV29-1 with TRBJ2-2; 12 bases fit TRBD1. V shed 5 bases, J shed 7 bases, and the junction held 5 bases outside the gene matches. CDR1 and CDR2 from the germline V gene are SQVTM and ANQGSEA. The CDR3 sequence is 14 residues long. The DNA for the CDR3 is TGCAGCGTTCAAGGGACAGGGGGCAGCGGGGAGCTGTTTTTT. It translates to CSVQGTGGSGELFF.

This rearrangement joins TRBV6-5 to TRBJ2-3; D perhaps matches TRBD1 (6 bases). The CDR3 spans 14 residues. From germline, CDR1 is MNHEY and CDR2 SVGAGI. V lost 6 bases, J lost 3 bases, and 13 bases lay in between. This CDR3 is CASSSGQPTDTQYF. The CDR3 region has the DNA TGTGCCAGCAGCTCCGGACAGCCAACAGATACGCAGTATTTT.

This clone has just a few counts. The V and J genes are TRBV25-1 and TRBJ1-4; weak D call: TRBD1 (5 bases). CDR1 MGHDK and CDR2 SYGVNS come from the germline V gene. Trimming stripped 1 base from V and 6 bases from J, with 15 bases between. The CDR3 runs 16 residues. Here the CDR3 reads CASSEWGGRGDEKLFF. The CDR3 bases are TGTGCCAGCAGTGAATGGGGAGGGAGAGGGGATGAAAAACTGTTTTTT.

This rearrangement joins TRBV30 to TRBJ1-5, with 8 nucleotides matching TRBD1. This CDR3 has 14 amino acids. The germline CDR1 and CDR2 sequences are GTSNPN and SVGIG (reference sequence). The ends lost 5 bases at V and 2 bases at J; junction bases unmatched: 5. The CDR3: CAWGQGKGNQPQHF. The CDR3 DNA is TGTGCCTGGGGACAGGGAAAGGGCAATCAGCCCCAGCATTTT.

V and J are TRBV19 and TRBJ1-3; a weak D match, TRBD1 (5 bases). Germline V gene data show CDR1 as LNHDA and CDR2 as SQIVND (reference sequence). The CDR3 extends over 17 amino acids. The V end lost 7 bases, the J end lost 0 bases, and 19 bases lay between the germline ends. The DNA of the CDR3 is TGTGCCAGTAACTCTCGGGGGTCACGAGGCTCTGGAAACACCATATATTTT. It is translated as CASNSRGSRGSGNTIYF.

A single count supports this clone. This chain links TRBV11-1 with TRBJ2-7, with TRBD2 identical over 11 bases. The CDR3 contains 18 residues. Trimming cost V 2 bases and J 4 bases; bases outside gene matches: 13. The germline V gene has CDR1 SGHAT and CDR2 FQDESV (reference sequence). CDR3 residues: CASSLNSNPGLAVYEQYF. The CDR3 DNA follows: TGTGCCAGCAGCTTAAACTCTAATCCGGGACTAGCGGTGTACGAGCAGTACTTC. The whole variable domain, remainder taken from reference TRBV11-1 and TRBJ2-7, is EAEVAQSPRYKITEKSQAVAFWCDPISGHATLYWYRQILGQGPELLVQFQDESVVDDSQLPKDRFSAERLKGVDSTLKIQPAELGDSAMYLCASSLNSNPGLAVYEQYFGPGTRLTVT.

CDR3 DNA sequence: TGCAGCGCGGAGACAGGGATGAACACTGAAGCTTTCTTT. It encodes CSAETGMNTEAFF. The chain combines TRBV29-1 with TRBJ1-1, with TRBD1 matching over 7 bases. V was clipped by 7 bases and J by 0 bases; unmatched bases: 5. CDR1 and CDR2 from the germline V gene are SQVTM and ANQGSEA. The CDR3 length is 13 residues.

Written as DNA, the CDR3 is TGTGCCAGCAATGGGGAGGGACGTGCACTCTACGAGCAGTACTTC. It codes for CASNGEGRALYEQYF. V gene TRBV28 combines with J gene TRBJ2-7, with 7 bases fitting TRBD2. The ends lost 7 bases at V and 3 bases at J; junction bases unmatched: 12. This CDR3 is built from 15 residues. Per the germline V gene, CDR1 is MDHEN and CDR2 is SYDVKM.

This clone was seen a single time. This chain uses TRBV4-1 with TRBJ2-7; the match to TRBD2 covers 7 bases. The CDR3 totals 17 residues. Losses at the gene ends were 4 bases for V and 0 bases for J; bases not matched to a gene: 12. CDR1 MGHRA and CDR2 YSYEKL come from the germline V gene. CDR3 sequence reads: CASSPRQGGTGSYEQYF. In nucleotides, the CDR3 is TGCGCCAGCAGCCCAAGGCAGGGAGGGACGGGCTCCTACGAGCAGTACTTC.

This sequence joins TRBV7-3 and TRBJ2-3, with TRBD1 identical over 8 bases. The J segment lost 8 bases and the V segment lost 5 bases, leaving 6 bases of the junction unmatched. Germline V gene sequence: CDR1 SGHTA, CDR2 FQGTGA. This CDR3 region has 13 residues. The CDR3 is CASSTTGVFTQYF. In nucleotides, the CDR3 is TGTGCCAGCAGCACGACAGGGGTTTTTACGCAGTATTTT.

This clone was observed a handful of times. V gene TRBV6-4 combines with J gene TRBJ2-1, with TRBD2 matching 7 bases. V lost 4 bases and J lost 9; bases outside the gene matches: 6. Germline loops: CDR1 MRHNA, CDR2 SNTAGT. The CDR3 runs to 13 residues. The CDR3 reads CASSGKAGIEQFF. The CDR3 DNA is TGTGCCAGCAGTGGTAAAGCGGGAATTGAGCAGTTCTTC.

This clone appeared a few times. This chain links TRBV30 with TRBJ1-6, with unresolved D. Trimming cost V 2 bases and J 9 bases, with 14 bases left between them. Germline lookup yields CDR1 GTSNPN and CDR2 SVGIG (reference sequence). CDR3 length: 14 residues. The CDR3, as DNA: TGTGCCTGGAGTAAAAGTCGGGAGCGTTCACCCCTCCACTTT. Translating it yields CAWSKSRERSPLHF. The complete variable domain, with remaining parts taken from reference TRBV30 and TRBJ1-6, reads SQTIHQWPATLVQPVGSPLSLECTVEGTSNPNLYWYRQAAGRGLQLLFYSVGIGQISSEVPQNLSASRPQDRQFILSSKKLLLSDSGFYLCAWSKSRERSPLHFGNGTRLTVT.

The chain's CDR3 is CSVSLTGVETGELFF. For the CDR3, the DNA is TGCAGCGTATCCCTTACAGGGGTAGAAACCGGGGAGCTGTTTTTT. The chain combines TRBV29-1 with TRBJ2-2, with 7 bases fitting TRBD1. This CDR3 has 15 amino acids. Germline V gene data show CDR1 as SQVTM and CDR2 as ANQGSEA. Losses at the gene ends were 6 bases for V and 5 bases for J; bases not matched to a gene: 12.

The V call is TRBV30, the J call TRBJ1-2; D is unresolved. V dropped 2 bases and J dropped 0 bases, with 7 bases sitting between them. Germline V gene sequence: CDR1 GTSNPN, CDR2 SVGIG (reference sequence). This CDR3 is built from 13 residues. Written as DNA, the CDR3 is TGTGCCTGGAGTAGGGAGGCTAACTATGGCTACACCTTC. Amino acids: CAWSREANYGYTF. Full variable domain (outside the CDR3, taken from reference TRBV30 and TRBJ1-2): SQTIHQWPATLVQPVGSPLSLECTVEGTSNPNLYWYRQAAGRGLQLLFYSVGIGQISSEVPQNLSASRPQDRQFILSSKKLLLSDSGFYLCAWSREANYGYTFGSGTRLTVV.

The chain links TRBV19 to TRBJ2-4; perhaps TRBD2 as D (5 bases). The CDR3 covers 16 residues. V was clipped by 2 bases and J by 0 bases, with 11 bases between them. The germline CDR1 and CDR2 sequences are LNHDA and SQIVND (reference sequence). The CDR3 region is CASSIRLSEAKNIQYF. The CDR3, as DNA: TGTGCCAGTAGTATAAGACTATCCGAAGCCAAAAACATTCAGTACTTC.

The J gene is TRBJ2-7, the V gene TRBV7-3; 8 nucleotides agree with TRBD2. Trimming took 2 bases from V and 5 from J; bases not matched to a gene: 8. CDR1 and CDR2 from the germline V gene are SGHTA and FQGTGA. The CDR3 totals 15 residues. CDR3 sequence reads: CASSLASGSGDEQYF. CDR3 in DNA: TGTGCCAGCAGCTTAGCGAGCGGGAGTGGCGACGAGCAGTACTTC. Full variable domain (missing parts from reference TRBV7-3 and TRBJ2-7): GAGVSQTPSNKVTEKGKYVELRCDPISGHTALYWYRQSLGQGPEFLIYFQGTGAADDSGLPNDRFFAVRPEGSVSTLKIQRTERGDSAVYLCASSLASGSGDEQYFGPGTRLTVT.

This chain joins TRBV5-1 and TRBJ2-2, with TRBD1 matching 7 bases. J lost 6 bases, V lost 1 base, and 0 bases had no gene match. This CDR3 comprises 13 residues. The germline CDR1 and CDR2 sequences are SGHRS and YFSETQ. DNA of the CDR3: TGCGCCAGCAGCTTGAGGGGGCCCGGGGAGCTGTTTTTT. Protein sequence: CASSLRGPGELFF.

This rearrangement joins TRBV6-1 to TRBJ2-7; 12 bases line up with TRBD1. Germline V gene data show CDR1 as MNHNS and CDR2 as SASEGT. The CDR3 is made up of 16 amino acids. The V and J ends lost 2 bases and 5 bases, in that order; junction bases with no gene match: 7. The CDR3 loop reads CASSESQGQGADEQYF. CDR3 coding DNA: TGTGCCAGCAGTGAAAGTCAGGGACAGGGGGCAGACGAGCAGTACTTC.

The chain couples TRBV5-1 to TRBJ2-7; TRBD1 matches at 8 bases. Losses at the gene ends were 4 bases for V and 4 bases for J; bases not matched to a gene: 7. CDR1 SGHRS and CDR2 YFSETQ come from the germline V gene. This CDR3 spans 14 amino acids. CDR3 amino acids: CASSTGQGGYEQYF. The CDR3 DNA is TGCGCCAGCAGCACCGGACAGGGTGGTTACGAGCAGTACTTC.

J is TRBJ2-1 and V is TRBV12-5; TRBD1 might be the D (5 bases). Germline V gene sequence: CDR1 LGHNT, CDR2 FRNRAP. Trimming pared 6 bases from V and 0 bases from J, leaving 12 bases between. This CDR3 has 15 amino acids. The CDR3 spells CASGRDSFSYNEQFF. The CDR3 nucleotides are TGTGCTAGTGGCCGAGACAGCTTCTCCTACAATGAGCAGTTCTTC.